This passage covers 26 T cell receptor beta chains from one sample sequenced in a study of beta chain features in type 1 diabetes. Overall study results and limits: Moderate yet significant TCRB CDR3 shortening was seen in Type 1 diabetes patients in all four CD4+ subsets.

Their cognate antigens are unknown. Of the isolated RNA, all was reverse transcribed, and so the sequenced material was expressed TCRB transcripts. Using immunoSEQ multiplex PCR, the repertoire was profiled, and TCRdb retains in-frame clones only, with some absent. The sample shows some 160,000 clones, 6.5% to 8.5% of them seen only once. The material sequenced was central memory CD4+ T cells from blood. The receptors derive from a young woman with type 1 diabetes.

The chain is built from TRBV11-2 and TRBJ1-2; maybe TRBD1 (5 bases). The germline V gene has CDR1 SGHAT and CDR2 FQNNGV. Trimming removed 1 base at V and 6 bases at J, with 15 bases between. This CDR3 has 15 amino acids. CDR3 nucleotide sequence: TGTGCCAGCAGCTTAGGTCTCGTCGACAGTGATGGCTACACCTTC. Its translation: CASSLGLVDSDGYTF.

The J gene is TRBJ1-5, the V gene TRBV18; TRBD1 agrees at 8 bases. The germline V gene encodes CDR1 KGHSH and CDR2 LQKENI. The CDR3 length is 15 residues. V lost 5 bases and J lost 5; bases outside the gene matches: 8. The CDR3 sequence: CASSADRGKHQPQHF. The CDR3 DNA reads TGTGCCAGCTCAGCTGACAGGGGAAAACATCAGCCCCAGCATTTT.

The table lists this clone with a few counts. V is TRBV14 and J is TRBJ2-5; 9 bases align to TRBD2. The V gene's germline CDR1 is SGHDN and CDR2 FVKESK. J gave up 2 bases and V 2 bases, and 3 bases lay outside the gene matches. CDR3 length: 15 amino acids. The CDR3 region is CASSQLGLAQETQYF. CDR3 in DNA: TGTGCCAGCAGCCAATTGGGACTAGCACAAGAGACCCAGTACTTC. The full variable domain, its missing parts supplied by reference TRBV14 and TRBJ2-5, is EAGVTQFPSHSVIEKGQTVTLRCDPISGHDNLYWYRRVMGKEIKFLLHFVKESKQDESGMPNNRFLAERTGGTYSTLKVQPAELEDSGVYFCASSQLGLAQETQYFGPGTRLLVL.

This rearrangement joins TRBV11-2 to TRBJ2-1; D possibly corresponds to TRBD2 (5 bases). Germline V lookup: CDR1 SGHAT, CDR2 FQNNGV. With 5 bases removed from V and 9 bases from J, the gap between germline ends came to 14 bases. The CDR3 contains 13 residues. CDR3 protein: CASSRTRSGEQFF. CDR3 DNA: TGTGCCAGCAGCCGAACCCGGAGCGGTGAGCAGTTCTTC.

As for this clone: A far larger clone is just one base off, so this is likely a read error. V gene TRBV5-1 combines with J gene TRBJ2-5, with 8 bases identical to TRBD1. V was pared by 5 bases and J by 5 bases, with 5 bases of the junction left unmatched. This CDR3 spans 13 amino acids. Germline V gives CDR1 SGHRS, CDR2 YFSETQ. CDR3 nucleotide sequence: TGCGCCAGCAGACGGACAGGGTGGGAGACCCAGTACTTC. As protein: CASRRTGWETQYF.

This clone came up a few times. The chain is built from TRBV7-9 and TRBJ1-1, with a possible D match to TRBD1 (6 bases). There are 14 residues in the CDR3. With 0 bases removed from V and 5 bases from J, the gap between germline ends came to 10 bases. The germline CDR1 and CDR2 sequences are SEHNR and FQNEAQ (reference sequence). CDR3 coding DNA: TGTGCCAGCAGCTTAGCACATGGACAGACTGAAGCTTTCTTT. Amino acids: CASSLAHGQTEAFF.

V and J are TRBV5-4 and TRBJ1-2; D is undetermined. The V gene lost 3 bases and the J gene lost 0 bases, with 12 bases spanning the gap. Germline V gene lookup returns CDR1 SGHNT and CDR2 YYREEE (reference sequence). There are 15 residues in the CDR3. The chain's CDR3 is CASSSGSPANYGYTF. The DNA of the CDR3 is TGTGCCAGCAGCTCGGGGTCACCAGCTAACTATGGCTACACCTTC.

This clone was found once. The rearrangement joins TRBV30 to TRBJ2-7, with TRBD1 matching 11 bases. V dropped 2 bases and J dropped 6; count of bases not matched to a gene: 9. The length of the CDR3 is 15 residues. Germline V gene sequence: CDR1 GTSNPN, CDR2 SVGIG (reference sequence). The CDR3 bases are TGTGCCTGGAGTACCGGACAGGGGGCGCAGGGCGAGCAGTACTTC. The encoded protein is CAWSTGQGAQGEQYF. The variable domain in full, completed from reference TRBV30 and TRBJ2-7, reads SQTIHQWPATLVQPVGSPLSLECTVEGTSNPNLYWYRQAAGRGLQLLFYSVGIGQISSEVPQNLSASRPQDRQFILSSKKLLLSDSGFYLCAWSTGQGAQGEQYFGPGTRLTVT.

The chain carries TRBV7-9 and TRBJ1-4; TRBD1 matches at 11 bases. The germline gives CDR1 SEHNR, CDR2 FQNEAQ (reference sequence). J was trimmed by 6 bases and V by 5 bases; bases with no gene match: 8. CDR3 length: 16 residues. CDR3 residues: CASSLGQGAIDEKLFF. The CDR3 nucleotides read TGTGCCAGCAGCCTAGGACAGGGGGCAATAGATGAAAAACTGTTTTTT.

The V call is TRBV6-6, the J call TRBJ1-5, with TRBD1 matching over 7 bases. Germline-derived CDR1 and CDR2 are MNHNY and SVGAGI (reference sequence). Losses at the gene ends were 7 bases for V and 0 bases for J; bases not matched to a gene: 3. The CDR3 is 14 amino acids. CDR3 bases: TGTGCCAGCACCGACAGGGATAGCAATCAGCCCCAGCATTTT. Translation gives CASTDRDSNQPQHF.

V usage is TRBV7-2 and J usage is TRBJ2-7, with 16 bases identical to TRBD2. V dropped 5 bases and J dropped 7; count of bases not matched to a gene: 8. The CDR3 consists of 16 residues. Germline CDR1 reads SGHTA; CDR2 reads FQGNSA. The CDR3 protein is CASSQGLAGGREEQYF. CDR3 bases: TGTGCCAGCAGCCAGGGACTAGCGGGGGGGCGGGAGGAGCAGTACTTC.

This clone was detected only a few times. The rearrangement joins TRBV11-2 to TRBJ2-3; TRBD1 aligns across 11 bases. The CDR3 spans 14 residues. The V gene's germline CDR1 is SGHAT and CDR2 FQNNGV. J gave up 8 bases and V 4 bases, and 5 bases lay outside the gene matches. CDR3: CASSSRDRGGTQYF. The DNA for the CDR3 is TGTGCCAGCAGCTCCCGGGACAGGGGGGGTACGCAGTATTTT. Based on the CDR3 plus reference TRBV11-2 and TRBJ2-3, the full variable domain is EAGVAQSPRYKIIEKRQSVAFWCNPISGHATLYWYQQILGQGPKLLIQFQNNGVVDDSQLPKDRFSAERLKGVDSTLKIQPAKLEDSAVYLCASSSRDRGGTQYFGPGTRLTVL.

There are a few counts of this clone. The V and J genes are TRBV7-2 and TRBJ2-5; possibly TRBD2 for D (6 bases). Germline values: CDR1 SGHTA, CDR2 FQGNSA. Trimming shortened V by 8 bases and J by 2 bases, and 12 bases separated the two germline ends. The length of the CDR3 is 13 residues. In DNA form, the CDR3 reads TGTGCCAGCGCCGGGAGTAGACAAGAGACCCAGTACTTC. Translated: CASAGSRQETQYF.

There are a few counts of this clone. This chain connects TRBV19 to TRBJ2-7, with a possible D match to TRBD1 (6 bases). The CDR3 is 14 amino acids. V dropped 6 bases and J dropped 7 bases, with 19 bases sitting between them. Germline CDR1 is LNHDA and CDR2 is SQIVND (reference sequence). The CDR3 region is CASSPDSWAGEQYF. CDR3 sequence (DNA): TGTGCCAGTAGCCCGGACAGTTGGGCCGGGGAGCAGTACTTC.

This chain connects TRBV4-2 to TRBJ1-4; 7 bases fit TRBD1. The CDR3 loop spans 16 amino acids. Trimming cost V 0 bases and J 7 bases; bases outside gene matches: 8. CDR1 and CDR2 (germline): LGHNA, YNFKEQ. The CDR3 is CASSQDLQGWGEKLFF. CDR3 nucleotides: TGTGCCAGCAGCCAAGATTTACAGGGGTGGGGTGAAAAACTGTTTTTT.

This clone came up a few times. This sequence joins TRBV2 and TRBJ2-7, with a tentative D call TRBD1 (6 bases). V was clipped by 8 bases and J by 0 bases, with 14 bases between them. The CDR3 totals 14 residues. CDR1 SNHLY and CDR2 FYNNEI come from the germline V gene. The DNA for the CDR3 is TGTGCCAGCGTTTCTCAGGGGCACTCCTACGAGCAGTACTTC. It yields the protein CASVSQGHSYEQYF.

This clone appeared a few times. J is TRBJ2-7 and V is TRBV2; D remains unclear. CDR1 and CDR2 (germline): SNHLY, FYNNEI. Trimming pared 0 bases from V and 5 bases from J, leaving 8 bases between. The CDR3 length is 13 residues. This CDR3 is CASSEAMIDEQYF. DNA for the CDR3: TGTGCCAGCAGTGAAGCGATGATAGACGAGCAGTACTTC. Based on the CDR3 plus reference TRBV2 and TRBJ2-7, the full variable domain is EPEVTQTPSHQVTQMGQEVILRCVPISNHLYFYWYRQILGQKVEFLVSFYNNEISEKSEIFDDQFSVERPDGSNFTLKIRSTKLEDSAMYFCASSEAMIDEQYFGPGTRLTVT.

This clone was recorded at least ten times. The chain uses TRBV28 and TRBJ2-5; 13 nucleotides line up with TRBD2. This CDR3 contains 12 residues. Germline values: CDR1 MDHEN, CDR2 SYDVKM. CDR3 sequence reads: CATSGRRETQYF. CDR3 DNA: TGTGCGACTAGCGGGAGGAGAGAGACCCAGTACTTC.

The sample holds a few counts of this clone. CDR3 sequence: CASSFAGLGQFF. The CDR3 DNA sequence: TGTGCCAGCAGCTTCGCCGGACTAGGGCAGTTCTTC. This sequence joins TRBV11-3 and TRBJ2-1; TRBD2 aligns across 7 bases. The CDR3 totals 12 residues. J gave up 12 bases and V 3 bases, and 5 bases lay outside the gene matches. CDR1 is SGHNT, CDR2 YENEEA, per germline.

This CDR3 is CASSTDTGELFF. The CDR3 nucleotides read TGTGCCAGCTCAACGGACACCGGGGAGCTGTTTTTT. The chain carries TRBV18 and TRBJ2-2; D gene unclear. The CDR3 is 12 residues long. The germline V gene has CDR1 KGHSH and CDR2 LQKENI. The V gene lost 5 bases and the J gene lost 3 bases, with 4 bases spanning the gap.

This clone was seen more than once but under ten times. J is TRBJ1-1 and V is TRBV6-5, with TRBD1 as a possible D gene (5 bases). V was trimmed by 6 bases and J by 5 bases, leaving 16 bases between them. This CDR3 contains 14 residues. CDR1 is MNHEY and CDR2 is SVGAGI in the germline V gene. The CDR3 is CASSRTVTVTEAFF. For the CDR3, the DNA is TGTGCCAGCAGCCGAACCGTGACAGTTACTGAAGCTTTCTTT.

This chain joins TRBV2 and TRBJ2-1; 9 bases line up with TRBD1. In germline, CDR1 is SNHLY, CDR2 FYNNEI. The CDR3 has 15 amino acids. V dropped 5 bases and J dropped 3; count of bases not matched to a gene: 5. This chain's CDR3 is CASSWGDRDYNEQFF. The CDR3 DNA reads as TGTGCCAGCAGTTGGGGGGACAGGGACTACAATGAGCAGTTCTTC.

This clone was seen only a few times. The CDR3 is CASSRMTSGRNEQFF. In DNA, the CDR3 is TGTGCCAGCAGCAGAATGACTAGCGGGCGCAATGAGCAGTTCTTC. The chain links TRBV6-4 to TRBJ2-1; 10 bases line up with TRBD2. Germline V gene data show CDR1 as MRHNA and CDR2 as SNTAGT. V shed 6 bases, J shed 6 bases, and the junction held 8 bases outside the gene matches. The CDR3 consists of 15 residues.

This clone was counted only a few times. The chain carries TRBV5-1 and TRBJ2-7; D possibly corresponds to TRBD1 (5 bases). The CDR3 has 14 residues. The V gene lost 0 bases and the J gene lost 2 bases, with 9 bases spanning the gap. Germline V gene sequence: CDR1 SGHRS, CDR2 YFSETQ. The CDR3 sequence is CASSLGGAAYEQYF. The CDR3 coding sequence is TGCGCCAGCAGCTTGGGTGGGGCCGCCTACGAGCAGTACTTC. The full variable domain, with the rest looked up from reference TRBV5-1 and TRBJ2-7, is KAGVTQTPRYLIKTRGQQVTLSCSPISGHRSVSWYQQTPGQGLQFLFEYFSETQRNKGNFPGRFSGRQFSNSRSEMNVSTLELGDSALYLCASSLGGAAYEQYFGPGTRLTVT.

The chain carries TRBV18 and TRBJ1-5, with TRBD1 matching over 9 bases. With 4 bases clipped from V and 6 bases from J, the junction kept 4 bases outside the gene matches. The germline gives CDR1 KGHSH, CDR2 LQKENI. CDR3 length equals 14 residues. CDR3 loop: CASSRDREIQPQHF. Here the CDR3 DNA reads TGTGCCAGCTCACGGGACAGGGAGATTCAGCCCCAGCATTTT. Full variable domain (remainder filled in from reference TRBV18 and TRBJ1-5): NAGVMQNPRHLVRRRGQEARLRCSPMKGHSHVYWYRQLPEEGLKFMVYLQKENIIDESGMPKERFSAEFPKEGPSILRIQQVVRGDSAAYFCASSRDREIQPQHFGDGTRLSIL.

This clone showed up just a few times. The chain recombines TRBV7-2 with TRBJ1-5; the match to TRBD1 covers 10 bases. The germline CDR1 and CDR2 sequences are SGHTA and FQGNSA. V shed 8 bases, J shed 5 bases, and the junction held 6 bases outside the gene matches. The CDR3 consists of 14 residues. The CDR3 region has the DNA TGTGCCAGCCTACCGGGACAGGGGTATCAGCCCCAGCATTTT. It specifies CASLPGQGYQPQHF.